The 15 T cell receptor beta chains listed next were all sequenced from one sample in a study of shared clonotypes between healthy human individuals. The method was immunoSEQ multiplex PCR; TCRdb's version includes in-frame clones alone and lacks a portion of them. The sample lists hundreds of thousands of clones; around 97% were seen once. The sequenced sample was naive CD4+ T cells sorted from blood. Sample subset: CD45RA+ positively selected. Receptors originate from a woman younger than 45 in good health.

In nucleotides, the CDR3 is TGTGCAAGTCGCTCCCGGGACAGGGGTCCCGGGGCCAACGTCCTGACTTTC. Amino acids: CASRSRDRGPGANVLTF. The chain combines TRBV12-2 with TRBJ2-6; the table's TRBD1 call for D was not verified on the DNA. TRBV12-2 has pseudogene status. The CDR3 is 17 amino acids.

The chain links TRBV28 to TRBJ1-1, with a tentative D call TRBD1 (5 bases). Looked up from germline, CDR1 is MDHEN and CDR2 is SYDVKM. The CDR3 runs 11 residues. Here the CDR3 reads CPPSGGTEAFF. The CDR3 DNA is TGTCCTCCATCGGGGGGCACTGAAGCTTTCTTT.

This clone was counted a single time. CDR3 coding DNA: TGTGCCAGCAGCAGAGGGGGTGGAAACATTCAGTACTTC. It codes for CASSRGGGNIQYF. The chain has TRBV28 and TRBJ2-4, with D possibly matching TRBD1 (6 bases). Trimming took 6 bases from V and 6 from J, leaving 12 bases between them. CDR1 MDHEN and CDR2 SYDVKM come from the germline V gene. This CDR3 comprises 13 residues.

The gene calls are TRBV14 and TRBJ2-5; D call uncertain. The J call may not be correct, given that the DNA end is closer to TRBJ2-7. The CDR3 has 13 residues. Germline V gene data show CDR1 as SGHDN and CDR2 as FVKESK. DNA of the CDR3: TGTGCCAGCAGCCAGGATGAAACCTACGAGCAGTACTTC. Amino acid sequence: CASSQDETYEQYF.

The chain links TRBV5-1 to TRBJ2-1, with 7 bases fitting TRBD2. This CDR3 comprises 15 residues. Germline V gene sequence: CDR1 SGHRS, CDR2 YFSETQ. V was clipped by 2 bases and J by 4 bases; unmatched bases: 6. DNA for the CDR3: TGCGCCAGCAGCTTTGCCAGCGGGGTTTACAATGAGCAGTTCTTC. Translated, it gives CASSFASGVYNEQFF.

The rearrangement links TRBV5-1 to TRBJ1-4, with TRBD1 matching over 7 bases. CDR1 and CDR2 (germline): SGHRS, YFSETQ. The CDR3 has 14 residues. With V trimmed by 3 bases and J by 4 bases, 3 bases remained unmatched. CDR3 DNA: TGCGCCAGCAGCTCTGACAGGGTTAATGAAAAACTGTTTTTT. It encodes CASSSDRVNEKLFF. Filled out from reference TRBV5-1 and TRBJ1-4, the complete variable domain reads KAGVTQTPRYLIKTRGQQVTLSCSPISGHRSVSWYQQTPGQGLQFLFEYFSETQRNKGNFPGRFSGRQFSNSRSEMNVSTLELGDSALYLCASSSDRVNEKLFFGSGTQLSVL.

The chain recombines TRBV5-1 with TRBJ1-1, with a possible D match to TRBD1 (5 bases). With 3 bases removed from V and 1 base from J, the gap between germline ends came to 13 bases. The V gene's germline CDR1 is SGHRS and CDR2 YFSETQ. The CDR3 length is 15 residues. The CDR3 region has the DNA TGCGCCAGCAGCTCGGATGGGGGAGCGAACACTGAAGCTTTCTTT. Translated, it gives CASSSDGGANTEAFF.

J is TRBJ2-7 and V is TRBV28; D gene unclear. The CDR3 covers 12 residues. With 5 bases removed from V and 0 bases from J, the gap between germline ends came to 5 bases. CDR1 is MDHEN, CDR2 SYDVKM, per germline. The CDR3 loop reads CASSVYSYEQYF. The CDR3 bases are TGTGCCAGCAGTGTCTACTCCTACGAGCAGTACTTC.

The CDR3 region has the DNA TGTGCCAGTAAAAAGGACATAAACTCCTACAATGAGCAGTTCTTC. Translated: CASKKDINSYNEQFF. The chain couples TRBV27 to TRBJ2-1, with a possible D match to TRBD1 (5 bases). The germline gives CDR1 MNHEY, CDR2 SMNVEV (reference sequence). This CDR3 is 15 amino acids long. Trimming took 9 bases from V and 0 from J, leaving 15 bases between them.

The rearrangement joins TRBV6-1 to TRBJ2-7; D is undetermined. Trimming cost V 2 bases and J 4 bases, with 6 bases left between them. The CDR3 extends over 12 amino acids. CDR1 is MNHNS and CDR2 is SASEGT in the germline V gene. This chain's CDR3 is CASSEPAYEQYF. The CDR3 coding sequence is TGTGCCAGCAGTGAACCAGCGTACGAGCAGTACTTC.

This sequence joins TRBV5-1 and TRBJ2-7; D gene uncertain. Trimming shortened V by 0 bases and J by 7 bases, and 8 bases separated the two germline ends. Germline CDR1 SGHRS, CDR2 YFSETQ. CDR3 size: 12 residues. CDR3 residues: CASSLGPREQYF. DNA of the CDR3: TGCGCCAGCAGCTTGGGACCTCGGGAGCAGTACTTC.

This clone was picked up one time. This chain connects TRBV6-5 to TRBJ1-1; possibly TRBD1 for D (5 bases). Deletions cut 1 base from V and 1 base from J, with 7 bases between. Germline CDR1 reads MNHEY; CDR2 reads SVGAGI. The CDR3 sequence is 14 residues long. The CDR3 DNA sequence: TGTGCCAGCAGTTACTGGGACCCGAACACTGAAGCTTTCTTT. Translating it yields CASSYWDPNTEAFF.

The gene calls are TRBV28 and TRBJ2-1; TRBD1 matches 10 bases. CDR3 length: 13 residues. Germline V lookup: CDR1 MDHEN, CDR2 SYDVKM. The V gene end was trimmed by 8 bases and the J gene end by 9 bases; junction bases not matched to a gene: 7. CDR3 amino acids: CASRKTGGSEQFF. The CDR3 DNA reads as TGTGCCAGCCGAAAGACAGGGGGCAGTGAGCAGTTCTTC.

The rearrangement links TRBV6-1 to TRBJ2-4, with no clear D. Per germline, CDR1 MNHNS and CDR2 SASEGT. CDR3 size: 12 residues. V was clipped by 3 bases and J by 8 bases, with 8 bases between them. Written as DNA, the CDR3 is TGTGCCAGCAGTGAGAGTCTGGACATTCAGTACTTC. Residues: CASSESLDIQYF.

The V gene is TRBV2, the J gene TRBJ1-2; a weak D match, TRBD1 (5 bases). The germline gives CDR1 SNHLY, CDR2 FYNNEI. The CDR3 is 15 residues long. Between the trimmed V and J ends, which lost 7 bases and 4 bases, there was a span of 19 bases. This CDR3 reads CASTQRGPGGYGYTF. As DNA, the CDR3 is TGTGCCAGCACCCAGAGGGGACCCGGCGGCTATGGCTACACCTTC.